Presented here are 15 T cell receptor beta chains from one specimen sequenced in a study of radiation and T cells in renal cell carcinoma. Sequencing used immunoSEQ multiplex PCR; TCRdb keeps in-frame clones, though not all of them. The data contain 97,000 or so clones, roughly 88% of them singletons. Indicated time point: blood 4 weeks post-SBRT, at nephrectomy. Sample treatment: 15 Gy SBRT to primary tumor, nephrectomy 4 weeks later. The sample consisted of blood, taken from a patient whose treatment included radiotherapy and nephrectomy. Source of these receptors: a man in his sixties with renal cell carcinoma.

This chain joins TRBV5-1 and TRBJ2-4; 7 bases line up with TRBD1. The CDR3 loop spans 15 amino acids. Germline assignment: CDR1 SGHRS and CDR2 YFSETQ. Unmatched junction bases numbered 11, after V lost 4 bases and J lost 7 bases. The CDR3 is CASSETGARQNIQYF. As DNA, the CDR3 is TGCGCCAGCAGCGAAACAGGGGCCCGCCAGAACATTCAGTACTTC.

CDR3 nucleotide sequence: TGCAGCGTTAAGTGGTGGACAGGGGTTGAGGATGAGCAGTTCTTC. This sequence encodes CSVKWWTGVEDEQFF. J is TRBJ2-1 and V is TRBV29-1, with 9 nucleotides matching TRBD1. The V segment lost 5 bases and the J segment 8 bases; nucleotides outside the gene matches: 13. This CDR3 spans 15 amino acids. Germline CDR1 and CDR2: SQVTM and ANQGSEA.

This clone came up a few times. Here the CDR3 reads CASSGIAGTGSEQYF. CDR3 bases: TGTGCCAGCAGTGGAATTGCCGGGACAGGGTCCGAGCAGTACTTC. J is TRBJ2-7 and V is TRBV6-5, with 9 bases that match TRBD1. The CDR3 totals 15 residues. Germline lookup yields CDR1 MNHEY and CDR2 SVGAGI. V shed 5 bases, J shed 6 bases, and the junction held 11 bases outside the gene matches.

This clone was found a few times. The chain couples TRBV6-1 to TRBJ1-4; D uncertain. The germline V and J ends were trimmed by 8 bases and 7 bases, with 8 bases remaining between them. From germline, CDR1 is MNHNS and CDR2 SASEGT. The CDR3 covers 11 residues. The CDR3 spells CASLRSEKLFF. Here the CDR3 DNA reads TGTGCCAGCCTAAGAAGTGAAAAACTGTTTTTT.

The genes are TRBV19 and TRBJ2-2; 8 bases map to TRBD1. The CDR3 consists of 14 residues. Germline lookup yields CDR1 LNHDA and CDR2 SQIVND (reference sequence). V trimming: 9 bases; J trimming: 4 bases; junction bases outside the gene matches: 7. The CDR3 bases are TGTGCCAGCCGTCAGGGGGCGAGCACCGGGGAGCTGTTTTTT. Protein product: CASRQGASTGELFF.

V usage is TRBV30 and J usage is TRBJ2-2, with D possibly TRBD1 on 6 matching bases. Looked up from germline, CDR1 is GTSNPN and CDR2 is SVGIG (reference sequence). The CDR3 extends over 13 amino acids. Trimming removed 3 bases at V and 5 bases at J, with 10 bases between. CDR3 in DNA: TGTGCCTGGAGCCGGCAGGGGACCGGGGAGCTGTTTTTT. Translating gives CAWSRQGTGELFF.

The chain joins TRBV7-2 to TRBJ2-7, with D possibly matching TRBD2 (5 bases). Trimming removed 0 bases at V and 0 bases at J, with 12 bases between. Germline CDR1 reads SGHTA; CDR2 reads FQGNSA. The CDR3 covers 16 residues. The chain's CDR3 is CASSLAGQRSSYEQYF. CDR3 DNA: TGTGCCAGCAGCTTAGCAGGCCAGCGGAGCTCCTACGAGCAGTACTTC.

The chain uses TRBV28 and TRBJ1-2; 7 positions agree with TRBD1. Germline V gene sequence: CDR1 MDHEN, CDR2 SYDVKM. With V trimmed by 5 bases and J by 2 bases, 2 bases remained unmatched. The CDR3 loop spans 13 amino acids. CDR3 in amino acids: CASSLTGNYGYTF. DNA of the CDR3: TGTGCCAGCAGTCTGACAGGGAACTATGGCTACACCTTC.

The rearrangement uses TRBV27 and TRBJ2-3; TRBD1 is a possible D gene (6 bases). V lost 5 bases and J 2 bases, leaving 14 bases between the germline ends. The CDR3 length is 15 residues. Germline CDR1 reads MNHEY; CDR2 reads SMNVEV (reference sequence). CDR3: CASSGVRQATDTQYF. CDR3 DNA: TGTGCCAGCAGTGGGGTCAGACAGGCCACAGATACGCAGTATTTT.

The chain couples TRBV5-4 to TRBJ1-1; 7 nucleotides match TRBD1. V shed 4 bases and J 1 base; nucleotides not matched to a gene: 7. This CDR3 is 15 amino acids long. CDR1 is SGHNT, CDR2 YYREEE, per germline (reference sequence). The CDR3 DNA follows: TGTGCCAGCAGCGCGCCGACAGGGAAGAACACTGAAGCTTTCTTT. Encoded protein: CASSAPTGKNTEAFF.

The chain employs TRBV5-1 and TRBJ2-3, with 9 bases matching TRBD2. Trimming at V came to 3 bases and at J to 2 bases, leaving 4 bases not matched to a gene. Germline CDR1 reads SGHRS; CDR2 reads YFSETQ. The CDR3 has 15 amino acids. DNA of the CDR3: TGCGCCAGCAGCTGGGGGACTAGCATCACAGATACGCAGTATTTT. Translating it yields CASSWGTSITDTQYF.

The chain recombines TRBV5-1 with TRBJ2-5; D could derive from TRBD1 or TRBD2 (6 bases each). The closer fit of TRBJ2-7 to the DNA end suggests the J call may be wrong. This CDR3 is 15 amino acids long. Germline V CDR1 and CDR2: SGHRS, YFSETQ. The CDR3 nucleotides read TGCGCCAGCAGCTTAGGGGGGTTTAGCTCCTACGAGCAGTACTTC. It yields the protein CASSLGGFSSYEQYF.

This sequence joins TRBV9 and TRBJ2-3, with 8 bases matching TRBD2. This CDR3 spans 16 amino acids. Trimming removed 4 bases from V and 0 bases from J; junction bases left unmatched: 7. Germline V lookup: CDR1 SGDLS, CDR2 YYNGEE. This chain's CDR3 is CASSIFSGVSTDTQYF. DNA for the CDR3: TGTGCCAGCAGCATATTTAGCGGGGTGAGCACAGATACGCAGTATTTT.

This rearrangement joins TRBV4-1 to TRBJ2-2, with unresolved D. The germline gives CDR1 MGHRA, CDR2 YSYEKL. V was pared by 0 bases and J by 5 bases, with 13 bases between. The CDR3 totals 16 residues. The CDR3 loop is CASSQDPSLTTGELFF. In nucleotides, the CDR3 is TGCGCCAGCAGCCAAGACCCCAGCCTGACAACCGGGGAGCTGTTTTTT.

This clone was observed a few times. The CDR3 protein is CASSSPGDIHLGGNTIYF. Here the CDR3 DNA reads TGTGCCAGCAGCTCCCCCGGGGACATCCACCTAGGGGGAAACACCATATATTTT. This chain links TRBV7-9 with TRBJ1-3; D possibly corresponds to TRBD1 (6 bases). CDR1 and CDR2 (germline): SEHNR, FQNEAQ (reference sequence). The CDR3 covers 18 residues. V gave up 4 bases and J gave up 4 bases, with 23 bases separating them.